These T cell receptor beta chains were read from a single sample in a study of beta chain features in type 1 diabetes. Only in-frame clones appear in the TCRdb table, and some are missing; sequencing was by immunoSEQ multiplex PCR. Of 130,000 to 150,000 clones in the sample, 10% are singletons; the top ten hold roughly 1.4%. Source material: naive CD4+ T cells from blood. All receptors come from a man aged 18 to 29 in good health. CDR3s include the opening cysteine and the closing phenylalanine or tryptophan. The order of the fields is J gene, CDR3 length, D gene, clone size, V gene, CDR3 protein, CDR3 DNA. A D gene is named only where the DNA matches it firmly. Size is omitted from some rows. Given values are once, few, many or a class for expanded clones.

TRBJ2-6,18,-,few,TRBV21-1,CASSTRTGASSGANVLTF,TGTGCCAGCAGCACACGGACAGGGGCTAGCTCTGGGGCCAACGTCCTGACTTTC
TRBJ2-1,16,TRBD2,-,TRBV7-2,CASSPIAGGPYNEQFF,TGTGCCAGCAGCCCAATAGCGGGGGGCCCATACAATGAGCAGTTCTTC
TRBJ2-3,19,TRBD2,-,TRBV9,CASSAGGSSGGATWDTQYF,TGTGCCAGCAGCGCCGGGGGGTCTAGCGGGGGCGCAACGTGGGATACGCAGTATTTT
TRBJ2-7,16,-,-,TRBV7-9,CASSYHPTGRDYEQYF,TGTGCCAGCAGCTACCACCCCACGGGAAGGGACTACGAGCAGTACTTC
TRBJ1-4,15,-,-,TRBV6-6,CASSYTGQGNEKLFF,TGTGCCAGCAGTTACACAGGGCAGGGGAATGAAAAACTGTTTTTT
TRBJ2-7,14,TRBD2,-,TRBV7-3,CASSESAGAYEQYF,TGTGCCAGCAGCGAGTCGGCGGGAGCCTACGAGCAGTACTTC
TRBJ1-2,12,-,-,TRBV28,CASGWRNYGYTF,TGTGCCAGCGGCTGGCGGAACTATGGCTACACCTTC
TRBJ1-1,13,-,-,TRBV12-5,CASAPQGNTEAFF,TGTGCTAGTGCCCCACAGGGGAACACTGAAGCTTTCTTT
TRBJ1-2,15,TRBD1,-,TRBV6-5,CASSRRGQGNYGYTF,TGTGCCAGCAGCCGTAGGGGACAGGGTAACTATGGCTACACCTTC
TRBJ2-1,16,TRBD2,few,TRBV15,CATSRDRSGGRGGQFF,TGTGCCACCAGCAGAGATCGGAGCGGGGGGCGGGGAGGGCAGTTCTTC
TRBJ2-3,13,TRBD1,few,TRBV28,CASSGQGPDTQYF,TGTGCCAGCAGTGGACAGGGGCCGGATACGCAGTATTTT